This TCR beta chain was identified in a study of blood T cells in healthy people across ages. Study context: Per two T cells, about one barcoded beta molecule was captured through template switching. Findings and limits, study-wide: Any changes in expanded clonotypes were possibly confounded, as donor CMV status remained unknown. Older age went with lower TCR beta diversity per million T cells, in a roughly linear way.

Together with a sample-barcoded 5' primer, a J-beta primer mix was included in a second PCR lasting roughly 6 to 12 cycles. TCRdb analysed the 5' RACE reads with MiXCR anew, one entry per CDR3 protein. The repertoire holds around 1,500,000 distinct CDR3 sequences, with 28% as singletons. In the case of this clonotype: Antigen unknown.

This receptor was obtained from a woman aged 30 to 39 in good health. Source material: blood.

The CDR3 sequence is CASSLDLPTQYF. CDR3 DNA: TGTGCCAGCAGCTTGGACTTACCTACGCAGTATTTT. The chain employs TRBV5-5 and TRBJ2-3, with D unclear. Trimming shortened V by 0 bases and J by 8 bases, and 7 bases separated the two germline ends. The CDR3 has 12 residues. The germline CDR1 and CDR2 sequences are SGHKS and YYEKEE (reference sequence).